This passage covers 2 T cell receptor beta chains from one sample sequenced in a study of blood T cell repertoires in COVID-19. Generated by immunoSEQ multiplex PCR, the TCRdb table keeps only in-frame clones and is missing some. The sample has around 70,000 clones; roughly 91% are singletons. The specimen sequenced was peripheral blood. The receptors shown here come from a woman of 80 years or more with active or convalescent COVID-19.

V gene TRBV4-1 combines with J gene TRBJ1-6; tentative D call: TRBD1 (6 bases). The CDR3 is 15 residues long. Germline CDR1 and CDR2: MGHRA and YSYEKL. V was cut by 4 bases and J by 8 bases, with 15 bases left in between. The CDR3 reads CASSPRDMTHSPLHF. CDR3 DNA: TGCGCCAGCAGCCCCCGGGACATGACCCATTCACCCCTCCACTTT.

The CDR3 region is CSAIDTNSGNTIYF. The CDR3 DNA reads TGCAGCGCCATAGACACGAACTCTGGAAACACCATATATTTT. The rearrangement links TRBV29-1 to TRBJ1-3; D remains unclear. The V gene's germline CDR1 is SQVTM and CDR2 ANQGSEA. The CDR3 is 14 residues long. The V end was cut by 7 bases, the J end by 0 bases, with 13 bases between.